These T cell receptor beta chains were read from a single sample in a study of blood T cell repertoires in COVID-19. Generated by immunoSEQ multiplex PCR, the TCRdb table keeps only in-frame clones and is missing some. This sample yields more than 35,000 clones, of which 84% are seen a single time; about 14% belongs to the top ten. Sample: peripheral blood. These receptors were collected from a man between 50 and 59 years old with active or convalescent COVID-19. The CDR3 runs from the conserved cysteine through the conserved F or W.

>TRBJ2-3|TRBV3-1/TRBV3-2
CASSQETSGAPQYF
>TRBJ1-2|TRBV30
CAWSVRQDDGYTF
>TRBJ1-5|TRBV5-8
CASSPAGGYSNQPQHF
>TRBJ2-1|TRBV6-6
CASSYRGYNEQFF
>TRBJ2-2|TRBV15
CATSREPGDANTGELFF
>TRBJ1-1|TRBV5-1
CASSPRTGLADTEAFF
>TRBJ1-2|TRBV16
CASSQSSGQGRGYTF
>TRBJ2-7|TRBV9
CASSVQGTRPGGRLWEQYF
>TRBJ2-2|TRBV4-2
CASSQDGLANTGELFF
>TRBJ2-2|TRBV9
CASSAHTFGLAKNTGELFF
>TRBJ1-5|TRBV2
CASARDLSNQPQHF
>TRBJ2-1|TRBV11-2
CASSPDWSGGQFF
>TRBJ1-3|TRBV6-6
CASSSSGGNTIYF
>TRBJ2-3|TRBV9
CASSQQGTDTQYF
>TRBJ2-7|TRBV7-2
CASKGVHSYEQYF
>TRBJ1-2|TRBV15
CATSRGQALNYGYTF
>TRBJ2-7|TRBV7-2
CASSLGVSSYEQYF
>TRBJ2-3|TRBV19
CASSIDRGRATDTQYF
>TRBJ2-1|TRBV9
CASSVETSPYNEQFF
>TRBJ1-3|TRBV19
CASTFTGTSGNTIYF
>TRBJ2-6|TRBV30
CAWSVGASGANVLTF
>TRBJ2-2|TRBV7-9
CASSLDGTSAGELFF
>TRBJ2-5|TRBV18
CASSINGAGETQYF
>TRBJ2-3|TRBV7-3
CASSPVGRGDADTQYF
>TRBJ2-1|TRBV6-5
CASSYSTGGSWNEQFF
>TRBJ1-5|TRBV24-1
CATSDSNREGSNQPQHF
>TRBJ2-7|TRBV6-5
CASSYERAGGNEQYF
>TRBJ1-1|TRBV15
CATSREVGVEAFF
>TRBJ1-5|TRBV7-8
CASSLARTWGDSNQPQHF